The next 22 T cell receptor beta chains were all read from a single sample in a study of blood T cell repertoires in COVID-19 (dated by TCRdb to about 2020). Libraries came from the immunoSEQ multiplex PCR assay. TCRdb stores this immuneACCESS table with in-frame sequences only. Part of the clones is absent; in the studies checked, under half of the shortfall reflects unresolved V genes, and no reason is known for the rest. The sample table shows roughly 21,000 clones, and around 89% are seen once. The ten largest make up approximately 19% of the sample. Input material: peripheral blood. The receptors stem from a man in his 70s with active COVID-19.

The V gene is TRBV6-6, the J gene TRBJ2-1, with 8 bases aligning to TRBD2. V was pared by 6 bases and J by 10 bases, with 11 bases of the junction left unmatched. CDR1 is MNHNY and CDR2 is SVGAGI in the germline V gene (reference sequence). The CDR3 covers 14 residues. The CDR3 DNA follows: TGTGCCAGCAGCCTCAATCTAGCGGGCGGGGAGCAGTTCTTC. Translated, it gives CASSLNLAGGEQFF.

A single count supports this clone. CDR3 DNA: TGTGCCAGCTCACCCCCCGGCGGGGGGCAGTACACCTTC. Residues: CASSPPGGGQYTF. The chain has TRBV18 and TRBJ1-2; possible D gene TRBD1, 6 bases. CDR1 KGHSH and CDR2 LQKENI come from the germline V gene. The CDR3 has 13 amino acids. Trimming shortened V by 3 bases and J by 11 bases, and 16 bases separated the two germline ends.

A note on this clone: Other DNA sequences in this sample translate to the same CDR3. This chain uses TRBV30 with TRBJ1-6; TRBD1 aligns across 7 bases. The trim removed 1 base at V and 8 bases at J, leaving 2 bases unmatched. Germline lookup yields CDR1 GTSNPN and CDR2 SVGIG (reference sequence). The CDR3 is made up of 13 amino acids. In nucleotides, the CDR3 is TGTGCCTGGAGTGGACAGGGAGATTCACCCCTCCACTTT. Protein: CAWSGQGDSPLHF.

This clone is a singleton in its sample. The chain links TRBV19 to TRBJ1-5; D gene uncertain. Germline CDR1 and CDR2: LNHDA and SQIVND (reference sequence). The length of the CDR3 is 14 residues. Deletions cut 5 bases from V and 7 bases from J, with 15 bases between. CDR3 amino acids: CASSGLFPGQPQHF. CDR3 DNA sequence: TGTGCCAGTAGTGGTCTCTTCCCGGGACAGCCCCAGCATTTT.

The DNA of the CDR3 is TGTGCCAGCAGCTTAGGCGGGACGATTCTTAATGAGCAGTTCTTC. This codes for CASSLGGTILNEQFF. The V call is TRBV7-9, the J call TRBJ2-1; D possibly corresponds to TRBD2 (6 bases). This CDR3 has 15 residues. V lost 1 base and J 7 bases, leaving 14 bases between the germline ends. From germline, CDR1 is SEHNR and CDR2 FQNEAQ (reference sequence). Combining the CDR3 with reference TRBV7-9 and TRBJ2-1 gives the whole variable domain DTGVSQNPRHKITKRGQNVTFRCDPISEHNRLYWYRQTLGQGPEFLTYFQNEAQLEKSRLLSDRFSAERPKGSFSTLEIQRTEQGDSAMYLCASSLGGTILNEQFFGPGTRLTVL.

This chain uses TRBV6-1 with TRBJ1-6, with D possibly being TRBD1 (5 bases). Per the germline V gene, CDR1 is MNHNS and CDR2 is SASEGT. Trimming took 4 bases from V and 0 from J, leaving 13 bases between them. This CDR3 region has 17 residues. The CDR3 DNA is TGTGCCAGCAGTGGGGTGGGGCAGAGCTCCTATAATTCACCCCTCCACTTT. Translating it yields CASSGVGQSSYNSPLHF.

CDR3 protein: CASSPRQGAGYGYTF. The CDR3 DNA reads as TGTGCCAGCAGCCCCCGACAGGGGGCAGGGTATGGCTACACCTTC. The V call is TRBV5-4, the J call TRBJ1-2; the match to TRBD1 covers 10 bases. This CDR3 has 15 amino acids. The germline V gene encodes CDR1 SGHNT and CDR2 YYREEE (reference sequence). The V segment lost 4 bases and the J segment 5 bases; nucleotides outside the gene matches: 8.

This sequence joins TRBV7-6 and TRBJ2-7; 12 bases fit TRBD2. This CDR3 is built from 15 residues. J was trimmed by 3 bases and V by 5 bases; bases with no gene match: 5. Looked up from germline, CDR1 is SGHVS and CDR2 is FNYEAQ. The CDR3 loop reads CASSNTGLAGYEQYF. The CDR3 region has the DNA TGTGCCAGCAGCAATACGGGACTAGCGGGCTACGAGCAGTACTTC.

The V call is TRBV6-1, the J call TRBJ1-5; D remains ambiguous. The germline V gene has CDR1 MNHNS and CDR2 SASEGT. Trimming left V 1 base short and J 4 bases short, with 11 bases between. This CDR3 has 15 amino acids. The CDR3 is CASSEGWSGNQPQHF. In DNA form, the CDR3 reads TGTGCCAGCAGTGAAGGGTGGAGCGGAAATCAGCCCCAGCATTTT.

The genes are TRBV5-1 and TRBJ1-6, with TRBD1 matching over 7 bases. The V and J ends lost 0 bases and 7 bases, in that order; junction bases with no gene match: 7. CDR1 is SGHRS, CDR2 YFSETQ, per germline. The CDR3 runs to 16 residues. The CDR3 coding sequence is TGCGCCAGCAGCTTGGCTCCGACAGGGAACAATTCACCCCTCCACTTT. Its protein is CASSLAPTGNNSPLHF.

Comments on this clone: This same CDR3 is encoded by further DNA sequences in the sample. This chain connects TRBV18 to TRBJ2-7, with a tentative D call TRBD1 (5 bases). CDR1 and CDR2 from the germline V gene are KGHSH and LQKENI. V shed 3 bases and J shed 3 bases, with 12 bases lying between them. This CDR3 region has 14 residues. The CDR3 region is CASSPGAGYYEQYF. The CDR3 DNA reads TGTGCCAGCTCACCTGGGGCAGGGTACTACGAGCAGTACTTC.

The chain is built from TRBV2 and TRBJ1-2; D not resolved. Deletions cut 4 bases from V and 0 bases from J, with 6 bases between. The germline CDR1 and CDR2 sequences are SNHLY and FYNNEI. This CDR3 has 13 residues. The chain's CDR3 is CASSGDSNYGYTF. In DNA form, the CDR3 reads TGTGCCAGCAGTGGAGACTCTAACTATGGCTACACCTTC.

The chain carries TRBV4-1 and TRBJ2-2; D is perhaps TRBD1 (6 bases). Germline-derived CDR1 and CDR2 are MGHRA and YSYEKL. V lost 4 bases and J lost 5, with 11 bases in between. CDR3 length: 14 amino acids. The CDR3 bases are TGCGCCAGCAGCCCTCAAACAGGGACCGGGGAGCTGTTTTTT. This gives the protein CASSPQTGTGELFF.

CDR3 in DNA: TGTGCCAGTAGTGGCGCGCTGCTGAGGACCGGGGAGCTGTTTTTT. It specifies CASSGALLRTGELFF. The rearrangement joins TRBV19 to TRBJ2-2; no clear D. The V end lost 5 bases, the J end lost 5 bases, and 15 bases lay between the germline ends. This CDR3 is 15 amino acids long. Germline V lookup: CDR1 LNHDA, CDR2 SQIVND (reference sequence).

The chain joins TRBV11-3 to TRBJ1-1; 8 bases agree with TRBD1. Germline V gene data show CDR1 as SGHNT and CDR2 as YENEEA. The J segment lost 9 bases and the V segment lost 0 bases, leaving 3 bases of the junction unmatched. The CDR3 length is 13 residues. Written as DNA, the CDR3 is TGTGCCAGCAGCTTAGATCAGGGGGCCCAAGCTTTCTTT. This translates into CASSLDQGAQAFF.

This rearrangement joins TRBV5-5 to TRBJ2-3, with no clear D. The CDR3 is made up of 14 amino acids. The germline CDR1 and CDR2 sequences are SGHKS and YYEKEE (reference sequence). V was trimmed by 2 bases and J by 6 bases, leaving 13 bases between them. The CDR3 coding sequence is TGTGCCAGCAGCTTCGAGCTTCTTAAGGATACGCAGTATTTT. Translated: CASSFELLKDTQYF.

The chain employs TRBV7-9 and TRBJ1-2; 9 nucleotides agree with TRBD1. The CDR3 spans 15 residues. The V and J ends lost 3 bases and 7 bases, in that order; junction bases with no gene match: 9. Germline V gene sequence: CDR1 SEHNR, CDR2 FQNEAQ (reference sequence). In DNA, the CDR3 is TGTGCCAGCAGCTTTTCAACAGGGGGCTTAGGTGGCTACACCTTC. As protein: CASSFSTGGLGGYTF.

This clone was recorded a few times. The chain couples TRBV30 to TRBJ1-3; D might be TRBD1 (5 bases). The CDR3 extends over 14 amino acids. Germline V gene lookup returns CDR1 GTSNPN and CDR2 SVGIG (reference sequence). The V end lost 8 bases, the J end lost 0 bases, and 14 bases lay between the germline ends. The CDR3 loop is CALGAGFSGNTIYF. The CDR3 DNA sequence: TGTGCCCTTGGCGCAGGGTTCTCTGGAAACACCATATATTTT.

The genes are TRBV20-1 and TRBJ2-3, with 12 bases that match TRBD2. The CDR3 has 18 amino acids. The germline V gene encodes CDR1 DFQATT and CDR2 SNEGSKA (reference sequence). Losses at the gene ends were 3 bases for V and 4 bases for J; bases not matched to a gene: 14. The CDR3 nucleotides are TGCAGTGCTAGTGGGGGTCTGACTAGCGGGAGATTCCCAGATACGCAGTATTTT. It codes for CSASGGLTSGRFPDTQYF.

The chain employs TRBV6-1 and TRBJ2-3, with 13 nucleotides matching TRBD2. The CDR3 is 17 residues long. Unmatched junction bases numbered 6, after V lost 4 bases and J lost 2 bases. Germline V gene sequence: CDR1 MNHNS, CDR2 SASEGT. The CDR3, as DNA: TGTGCCAGCAGTGGACTAGCGGGGGGTCCCATCACAGATACGCAGTATTTT. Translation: CASSGLAGGPITDTQYF.

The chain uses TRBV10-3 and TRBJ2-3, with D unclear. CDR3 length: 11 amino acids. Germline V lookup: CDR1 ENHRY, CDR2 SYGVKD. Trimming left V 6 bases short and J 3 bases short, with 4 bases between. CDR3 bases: TGTGCCATCAGGGCAACAGATACGCAGTATTTT. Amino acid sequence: CAIRATDTQYF.

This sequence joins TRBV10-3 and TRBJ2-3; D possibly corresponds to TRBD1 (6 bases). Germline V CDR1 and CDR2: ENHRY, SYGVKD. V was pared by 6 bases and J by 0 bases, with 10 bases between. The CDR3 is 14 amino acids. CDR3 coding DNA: TGTGCCATCAGGAACAGGGTTAGCACAGATACGCAGTATTTT. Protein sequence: CAIRNRVSTDTQYF.